Sequencing of this T cell receptor beta chain was carried out in a study of blood T cell repertoires in COVID-19. Turning to the study itself: COVID-19 samples collected from the United States, Italy and Spain covered acute and convalescent phases. T cells, B-cell-depleted T cells, or PBMCs provided the cDNA or gDNA that served as material.

In the source study's methods: The assay estimated nucleated cells by amplifying reference gene primers. The data were produced by immunoSEQ multiplex PCR, yet TCRdb's version contains in-frame clones alone and is incomplete. V, J and clone size are those of that table, while D and trimming were read from the DNA. Among about 99,000 clones listed, roughly 84% were seen once. The CDR3 has 16 residues. CDR1 MNHEY and CDR2 SVGEGT come from the germline V gene. With V trimmed by 6 bases and J by 2 bases, 11 bases remained unmatched. V is TRBV6-2 or TRBV6-3 and J is TRBJ2-3; 7 positions agree with TRBD2. The TCR comes from a human donor in a cohort sampled during active or convalescent COVID-19. Sequencing was carried out using peripheral blood. DNA for the CDR3: TGTGCCAGCAGCCCCGGGGGGTCTCTTTTCACAGATACGCAGTATTTT. Its translation is CASSPGGSLFTDTQYF.